This passage covers 19 T cell receptor beta chains from one sample sequenced in a study of CD8 T cells in Susac syndrome. When the RNA was reverse transcribed, random hexamers were used with an input of roughly 0.45 to 1 ug. TCRdb independently ran MiXCR on the immunoSEQ multiplex PCR reads; one entry per CDR3 protein. The data contain approximately 200,000 distinct CDR3 sequences, approximately 96% of them singletons. The source material was CD4+ T cells from PBMCs. These receptors originate from a human donor with multiple sclerosis.

This chain links TRBV7-8 with TRBJ1-1; 7 bases align to TRBD1. The CDR3 sequence is 15 residues long. The V gene's germline CDR1 is SGHVS and CDR2 FQNEAQ. The junction had 6 bases not matched to a gene; V was cut back by 4 bases and J by 1 base. The CDR3 sequence: CASSSWGQKNTEAFF. DNA for the CDR3: TGTGCCAGCAGCTCGTGGGGACAGAAGAACACTGAAGCTTTCTTT.

The chain joins TRBV18 to TRBJ1-1, with 7 bases lining up with TRBD1. Germline CDR1 and CDR2: KGHSH and LQKENI. The CDR3 has 14 amino acids. V shed 5 bases, J shed 3 bases, and the junction held 6 bases outside the gene matches. The CDR3 region is CASSSTGADTEAFF. DNA of the CDR3: TGTGCCAGCTCAAGTACAGGGGCCGACACTGAAGCTTTCTTT.

The J gene is TRBJ2-5, the V gene TRBV20-1, with D possibly being TRBD1 or TRBD2 (6 bases each). Germline values: CDR1 DFQATT, CDR2 SNEGSKA (reference sequence). V was clipped by 8 bases and J by 4 bases, with 26 bases between them. CDR3 length: 16 amino acids. The CDR3 protein is CSFSTAGRGGGETQYF. CDR3 DNA: TGCAGTTTCTCCACTGCGGGCAGGGGAGGTGGAGAGACCCAGTACTTC.

The chain recombines TRBV20-1 with TRBJ1-4; D is uncertain. The CDR3 runs 13 residues. CDR1 and CDR2 from the germline V gene are DFQATT and SNEGSKA (reference sequence). Deletions cut 3 bases from V and 6 bases from J, with 11 bases between. Here the CDR3 DNA reads TGCAGTGCTAGTCGGGCAGGCCATGAAAAACTGTTTTTT. Translating it yields CSASRAGHEKLFF.

J is TRBJ2-1 and V is TRBV9; TRBD1 agrees at 8 bases. In germline, CDR1 is SGDLS, CDR2 YYNGEE. V shed 4 bases and J 1 base; nucleotides not matched to a gene: 4. This CDR3 comprises 15 residues. The CDR3 bases are TGTGCCAGCAGCCCTCGGGACAGGTCCTACAATGAGCAGTTCTTC. As protein: CASSPRDRSYNEQFF.

The chain combines TRBV20-1 with TRBJ2-1; D is unresolved. With 3 bases removed from V and 1 base from J, the gap between germline ends came to 7 bases. The CDR3 runs to 13 residues. The V gene's germline CDR1 is DFQATT and CDR2 SNEGSKA (reference sequence). DNA of the CDR3: TGCAGTGCTAGGGACGTATCCTACAATGAGCAGTTCTTC. It is translated as CSARDVSYNEQFF.

The chain combines TRBV27 with TRBJ1-1; the D is unclear. The CDR3 has 12 amino acids. V gave up 6 bases and J gave up 7 bases, with 12 bases separating them. The germline gives CDR1 MNHEY, CDR2 SMNVEV (reference sequence). The CDR3 here is CASREAFGEAFF. DNA of the CDR3: TGTGCCAGCAGGGAGGCTTTTGGTGAAGCTTTCTTT.

This clonotype was detected only a few times. This chain uses TRBV5-4 with TRBJ1-6, with 7 nucleotides matching TRBD1. Per the germline V gene, CDR1 is SGHNT and CDR2 is YYREEE (reference sequence). After removal of 0 bases from V and 7 bases from J, the junction contained 1 base not matched to a gene. The CDR3 is made up of 14 amino acids. CDR3 residues: CASSLDRGNSPLHF. In DNA, the CDR3 is TGTGCCAGCAGCTTGGACAGGGGCAATTCACCCCTCCACTTT.

The J gene is TRBJ2-7, the V gene TRBV6-1, with D possibly TRBD1 on 5 matching bases. The CDR3 is made up of 13 amino acids. CDR1 and CDR2 from the germline V gene are MNHNS and SASEGT. The V end lost 5 bases, the J end lost 3 bases, and 11 bases lay between the germline ends. CDR3 protein: CASSTDQGYEQYF. The DNA for the CDR3 is TGTGCCAGCAGTACGGACCAGGGCTACGAGCAGTACTTC.

The V gene is TRBV2, the J gene TRBJ2-5; D gene ambiguous. Per germline, CDR1 SNHLY and CDR2 FYNNEI. V was cut by 6 bases and J by 1 base, with 9 bases left in between. The CDR3 is 13 residues long. CDR3 residues: CASRGPSQETQYF. Here the CDR3 DNA reads TGTGCCAGCAGAGGACCGAGCCAAGAGACCCAGTACTTC.

The V call is TRBV27, the J call TRBJ2-7; 10 nucleotides agree with TRBD1. This CDR3 region has 14 residues. From germline, CDR1 is MNHEY and CDR2 SMNVEV (reference sequence). Unmatched junction bases numbered 6, after V lost 5 bases and J lost 5 bases. Here the CDR3 DNA reads TGTGCCAGCAGTGCCCCCGGGACAGGGGACGAGCAGTACTTC. This translates into CASSAPGTGDEQYF.

The J gene is TRBJ1-1, the V gene TRBV30; D not certain. Trimming stripped 3 bases from V and 0 bases from J, with 8 bases between. The CDR3 runs 13 residues. Germline V gene sequence: CDR1 GTSNPN, CDR2 SVGIG (reference sequence). The CDR3 bases are TGTGCCTGGAGCAGAAACCTGAACACTGAAGCTTTCTTT. It codes for CAWSRNLNTEAFF.

J is TRBJ2-5 and V is TRBV25-1, with TRBD1 identical over 7 bases. Losses at the gene ends were 5 bases for V and 2 bases for J; bases not matched to a gene: 8. The CDR3 consists of 15 residues. Germline V gene lookup returns CDR1 MGHDK and CDR2 SYGVNS. CDR3 residues: CASSPPGQPQETQYF. In DNA form, the CDR3 reads TGTGCCAGCAGTCCACCGGGACAGCCTCAAGAGACCCAGTACTTC. The whole variable domain, remainder taken from reference TRBV25-1 and TRBJ2-5, is EADIYQTPRYLVIGTGKKITLECSQTMGHDKMYWYQQDPGMELHLIHYSYGVNSTEKGDLSSESTVSRIRTEHFPLTLESARPSHTSQYLCASSPPGQPQETQYFGPGTRLLVL.

The gene calls are TRBV3-1 and TRBJ2-1, with D perhaps matching TRBD1 or TRBD2 (5 bases each). Germline CDR1 reads LGHDT; CDR2 reads YNNKEL (reference sequence). The CDR3 runs 12 residues. V dropped 4 bases and J dropped 12 bases, with 13 bases sitting between them. CDR3: CASSPPGTVQFF. CDR3 coding DNA: TGTGCCAGCAGCCCCCCCGGGACGGTGCAGTTCTTC.

This sequence joins TRBV7-2 and TRBJ2-3, with 7 bases identical to TRBD2. The CDR3 has 13 residues. Germline trimming cut 1 base from V and 8 bases from J; bases unmatched to any gene: 3. Germline V gene sequence: CDR1 SGHTA, CDR2 FQGNSA. CDR3 sequence: CASSLESGGTQYF. The CDR3 coding sequence is TGTGCCAGCAGCTTAGAGTCGGGAGGTACGCAGTATTTT.

CDR3 coding DNA: TGCAGCGTTGGGGACTCACGGGATGAAAAACTGTTTTTT. Amino acid sequence: CSVGDSRDEKLFF. The chain combines TRBV29-1 with TRBJ1-4, with a weak D call TRBD1 (5 bases). CDR3 length: 13 amino acids. The germline CDR1 and CDR2 sequences are SQVTM and ANQGSEA. Trimming removed 4 bases from V and 6 bases from J, with 12 bases in between.

The rearrangement links TRBV4-2 to TRBJ1-6; D might be TRBD1 (6 bases). In germline, CDR1 is LGHNA, CDR2 YNFKEQ. This CDR3 spans 15 amino acids. Trimming cost V 0 bases and J 9 bases, with 12 bases left between them. The CDR3 loop reads CASSQESQGTSPLHF. DNA of the CDR3: TGTGCCAGCAGCCAAGAATCGCAGGGGACTTCACCCCTCCACTTT.

The chain joins TRBV20-1 to TRBJ2-3, with 7 bases matching TRBD1. The CDR3 contains 13 residues. CDR1 and CDR2 from the germline V gene are DFQATT and SNEGSKA (reference sequence). The V gene end was trimmed by 5 bases and the J gene end by 6 bases; junction bases not matched to a gene: 8. Here the CDR3 reads CSAEGARTDTQYF. The CDR3 nucleotides are TGCAGTGCTGAGGGGGCGCGTACGGATACGCAGTATTTT.

The gene calls are TRBV11-2 and TRBJ2-7; D unresolved. With 0 bases removed from V and 2 bases from J, the gap between germline ends came to 5 bases. This CDR3 region has 13 residues. Germline assignment: CDR1 SGHAT and CDR2 FQNNGV. The CDR3 DNA is TGTGCCAGCAGCTTAGACCCGACCTACGAGCAGTACTTC. It is translated as CASSLDPTYEQYF.